This T cell receptor (beta chain) originates from a study of CD8 T cells in ankylosing spondylitis. CDR1 MGHRA and CDR2 YSYEKL come from the germline V gene. The length of the CDR3 is 14 residues. V lost 2 bases to trimming and J lost 7 bases, with 12 bases between them. Preparation of TCR beta libraries was done by quantitative 5'-RACE with molecular barcodes. MiXCR, applied by TCRdb to the 5' RACE reads, yields one record per CDR3 protein. The data show about 700,000 distinct CDR3 sequences, roughly 19% seen once. There are a few counts of this clonotype. What it recognizes is unknown. Broader study findings: CD8+ cells made up the disease-linked clones, which were relatively rare in peripheral blood. There was reportedly significant enrichment of clones that were disease-linked in matched ankylosing spondylitis synovial fluid. A TCR beta motif made of eight highly homologous variants seemed typical of ankylosing spondylitis blood. Previous work reported some of these motif variants in the synovial fluid and blood of reactive arthritis.

This sequence was found in a male donor with ankylosing spondylitis. The genes are TRBV4-1 and TRBJ1-3; maybe TRBD1 (5 bases). Material: blood, either unsorted or a sorted T cell fraction (not recorded which). The CDR3 spells CASSQPRRDNTIYF. The CDR3 coding sequence is TGCGCCAGCAGCCAACCACGTCGGGACAACACCATATATTTT.